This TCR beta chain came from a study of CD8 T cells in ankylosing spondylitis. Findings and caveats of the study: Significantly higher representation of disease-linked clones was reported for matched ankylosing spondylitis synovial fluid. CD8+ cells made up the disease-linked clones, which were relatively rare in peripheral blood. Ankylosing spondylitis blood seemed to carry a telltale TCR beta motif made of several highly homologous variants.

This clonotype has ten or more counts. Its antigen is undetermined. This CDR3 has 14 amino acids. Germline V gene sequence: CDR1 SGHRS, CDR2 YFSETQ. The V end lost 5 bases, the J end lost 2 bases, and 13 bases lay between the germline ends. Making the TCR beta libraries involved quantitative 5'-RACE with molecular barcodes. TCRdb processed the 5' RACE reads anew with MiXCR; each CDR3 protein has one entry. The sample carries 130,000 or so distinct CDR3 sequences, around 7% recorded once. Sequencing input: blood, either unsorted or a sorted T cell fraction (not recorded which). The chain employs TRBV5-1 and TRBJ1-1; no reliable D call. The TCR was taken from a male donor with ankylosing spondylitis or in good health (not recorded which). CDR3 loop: CASRPSPENTEAFF. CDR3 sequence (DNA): TGCGCCAGCAGACCTTCCCCGGAAAACACTGAAGCTTTCTTT.